This T cell receptor (beta chain) was sequenced during a study of OX40 agonist ivuxolimab in advanced cancers. The CDR3 totals 14 residues. The V gene lost 1 base and the J gene lost 0 bases, with 5 bases spanning the gap. The germline CDR1 and CDR2 sequences are SGHAT and FQNNGV. This clone was recorded once. Sequencing used immunoSEQ multiplex PCR; TCRdb keeps in-frame clones, though not all of them. The sample has about 71,000 clones; approximately 86% are singletons. Sequenced here: CD4+ or CD8+ T cells sorted from blood, sampled in a trial of the OX40 agonist ivuxolimab. V is TRBV11-2 and J is TRBJ2-3; D gene uncertain. The TCR originated in an adult with an advanced solid tumor such as melanoma, head and neck, liver or kidney cancer. CDR3 sequence (DNA): TGTGCCAGCAGCTTAGCCCAGAGCACAGATACGCAGTATTTT. This sequence encodes CASSLAQSTDTQYF.